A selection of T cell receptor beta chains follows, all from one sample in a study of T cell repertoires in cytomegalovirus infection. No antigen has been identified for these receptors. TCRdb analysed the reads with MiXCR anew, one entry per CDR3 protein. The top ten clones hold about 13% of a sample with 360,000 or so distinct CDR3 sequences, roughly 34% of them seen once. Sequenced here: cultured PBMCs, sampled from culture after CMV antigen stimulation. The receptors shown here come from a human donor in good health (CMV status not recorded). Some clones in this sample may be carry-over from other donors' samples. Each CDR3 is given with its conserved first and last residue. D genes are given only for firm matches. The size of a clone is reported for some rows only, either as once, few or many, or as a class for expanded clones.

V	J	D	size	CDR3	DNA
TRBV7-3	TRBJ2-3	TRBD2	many	CASSSSSGRAGDTQYF	TGTGCCAGCAGCTCCAGTAGCGGGAGGGCCGGGGATACGCAGTATTTT
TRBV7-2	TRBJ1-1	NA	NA	CASSNRVRGTEAFF	TGTGCCAGCAGCAACAGGGTTAGGGGCACTGAAGCTTTCTTT
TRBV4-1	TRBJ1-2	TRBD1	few	CASSQVRGRVYGYTF	TGCGCCAGCAGCCAAGTAAGGGGGCGGGTCTATGGCTACACCTTC
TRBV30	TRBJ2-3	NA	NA	CAWGKQATSTDTQYF	TGTGCCTGGGGAAAACAGGCAACTAGCACAGATACGCAGTATTTT
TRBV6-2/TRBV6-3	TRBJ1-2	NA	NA	CASRPWGLAYGYTF	TGTGCCAGCAGGCCCTGGGGGCTGGCCTATGGCTACACCTTC
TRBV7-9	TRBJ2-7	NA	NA	CASSGTGGYEQYF	TGTGCCAGCAGTGGAACCGGGGGATACGAGCAGTACTTC
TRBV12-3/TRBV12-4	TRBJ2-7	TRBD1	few	CASSGGGQGRIREQYF	TGTGCCAGCAGCGGGGGTGGACAGGGAAGAATCCGCGAGCAGTACTTC
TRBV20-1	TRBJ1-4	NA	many	CSAPDLGEKLFF	TGCAGTGCCCCGGACCTAGGGGAAAAACTGTTTTTT
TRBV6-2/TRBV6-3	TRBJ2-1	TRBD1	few	CASSFGQVYDEQFF	TGTGCCAGCAGTTTCGGACAGGTATATGATGAGCAGTTCTTC
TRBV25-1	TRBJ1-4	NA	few	CASSTGRYNEKLFF	TGTGCCAGCAGCACGGGCCGATACAATGAAAAACTGTTTTTT
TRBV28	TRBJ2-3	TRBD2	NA	CASSYAGDSVTNRLDFTDTQYF	TGTGCCAGCAGTTACGCGGGGGACTCTGTTACGAACCGCCTTGATTTCACAGATACGCAGTATTTT
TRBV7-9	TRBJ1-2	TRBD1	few	CASSLAEFRDRGNQHGYTF	TGTGCCAGCAGCTTAGCGGAGTTCCGAGACAGGGGGAATCAGCATGGCTACACCTTC
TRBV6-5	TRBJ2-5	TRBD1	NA	CASSPTGGGTQYF	TGTGCCAGCAGTCCGACAGGGGGCGGGACCCAGTACTTC
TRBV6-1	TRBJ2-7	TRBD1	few	CASERDRGIYEQYF	TGTGCCAGCGAGAGGGACAGGGGGATCTACGAGCAGTACTTC
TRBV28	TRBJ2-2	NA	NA	CASSLDGQGDTGELFF	TGTGCCAGCAGCCTCGACGGGCAGGGAGACACCGGGGAGCTGTTTTTT
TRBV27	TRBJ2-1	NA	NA	CASSDIRDQRFF	TGTGCCAGCAGTGATATCCGGGACCAAAGGTTCTTC
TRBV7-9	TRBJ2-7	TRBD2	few	CASSPGLAGPFSNEQYF	TGTGCCAGCAGCCCCGGACTAGCGGGACCCTTTTCGAACGAGCAGTACTTC
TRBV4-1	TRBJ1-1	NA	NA	CASSRTTGRVENTEAFF	TGCGCCAGCAGCCGGACGACAGGCCGCGTGGAGAACACTGAAGCTTTCTTT
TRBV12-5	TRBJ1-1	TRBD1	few	CASGFARGSTEAFF	TGTGCTAGTGGTTTTGCCAGGGGGAGCACTGAAGCTTTCTTT
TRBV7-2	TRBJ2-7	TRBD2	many	CASSFESGRAHEQYF	TGTGCCAGCAGCTTTGAGAGCGGGAGGGCCCACGAGCAGTACTTC
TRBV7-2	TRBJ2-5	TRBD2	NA	CASTIPFLREEETQYF	TGTGCCAGCACCATTCCCTTTCTTCGGGAGGAGGAGACCCAGTACTTC
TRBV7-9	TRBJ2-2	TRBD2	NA	CASSFTSGGGLFF	TGTGCCAGCAGCTTTACTAGCGGCGGGGGGCTGTTTTTT
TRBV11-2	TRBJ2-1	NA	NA	CASSLDRINEQFF	TGTGCCAGCAGCTTAGATCGGATCAATGAGCAGTTCTTC
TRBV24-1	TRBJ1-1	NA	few	CATSDLILTMNTEAFF	TGTGCCACCAGTGACCTGATACTAACCATGAACACTGAAGCTTTCTTT
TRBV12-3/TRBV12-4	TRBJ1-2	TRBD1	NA	CASRSAGGRGYTF	TGTGCCAGCCGGTCGGCAGGGGGTCGTGGCTACACCTTC
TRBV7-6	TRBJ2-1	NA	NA	CASRTGYNEQFF	TGTGCCAGCAGGACTGGCTACAATGAGCAGTTCTTC
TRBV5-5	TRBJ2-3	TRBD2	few	CASSWGTSSSTDTQYF	TGTGCCAGCAGCTGGGGGACTAGTAGTTCTACAGATACGCAGTATTTT
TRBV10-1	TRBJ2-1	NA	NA	CASSDEQGYYNEQFF	TGCGCCAGCAGTGATGAACAGGGATATTACAATGAGCAGTTCTTC
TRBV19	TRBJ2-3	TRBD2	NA	CASSVQGSGSGGTDTQYF	TGTGCCAGTAGCGTCCAGGGGAGCGGGAGCGGAGGCACAGATACGCAGTATTTT
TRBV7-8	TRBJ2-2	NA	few	CASSLRERGTGELFF	TGTGCCAGCAGCTTACGGGAACGGGGCACCGGGGAGCTGTTTTTT
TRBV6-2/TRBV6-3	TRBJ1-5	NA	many	CASSYWGGNQPQHF	TGTGCCAGCAGTTATTGGGGTGGCAATCAGCCCCAGCATTTT
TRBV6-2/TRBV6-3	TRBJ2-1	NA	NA	CASSEHREGGNEQFF	TGTGCCAGCAGTGAACACAGGGAAGGGGGCAATGAGCAGTTCTTC
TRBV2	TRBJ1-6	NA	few	CASSEGVGNSPLHF	TGTGCCAGCAGTGAAGGCGTCGGAAATTCACCCCTCCACTTT
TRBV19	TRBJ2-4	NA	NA	CASSPRDAIQYF	TGTGCCAGTAGCCCAAGGGACGCCATTCAGTACTTC
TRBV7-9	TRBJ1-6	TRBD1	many	CASSLRQGNEPLHF	TGTGCCAGCAGCTTACGACAGGGGAACGAACCCCTCCACTTT
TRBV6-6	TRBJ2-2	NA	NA	CASSPIPAAGTGELFF	TGTGCCAGCAGCCCCATCCCGGCTGCCGGGACCGGGGAGCTGTTTTTT
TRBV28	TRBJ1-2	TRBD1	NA	CASSLSALNHRGNYGYTF	TGTGCCAGCAGTTTATCGGCATTAAATCACAGGGGGAACTATGGCTACACCTTC
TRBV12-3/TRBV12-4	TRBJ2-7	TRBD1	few	CASSSQTGYDDEQYF	TGTGCCAGCAGTTCCCAGACAGGGTATGACGACGAGCAGTACTTC
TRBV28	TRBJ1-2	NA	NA	CASSLSDEGYGYTF	TGTGCCAGCAGTTTATCTGACGAGGGCTATGGCTACACCTTC
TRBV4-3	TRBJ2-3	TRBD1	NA	CASRTGTGSTDTQYF	TGCGCCAGCAGGACCGGGACAGGGAGCACAGATACGCAGTATTTT
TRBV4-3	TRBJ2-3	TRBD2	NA	CASSVTGTSGQPQYF	TGCGCCAGCAGCGTAACCGGGACTAGCGGGCAGCCGCAGTATTTT
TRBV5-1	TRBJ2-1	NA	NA	CASSLMTSDPYNEQFF	TGCGCCAGCAGCTTGATGACTAGTGATCCGTACAATGAGCAGTTCTTC
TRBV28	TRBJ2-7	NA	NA	CASSLKGWAYEQYF	TGTGCCAGCAGTTTAAAAGGGTGGGCCTACGAGCAGTACTTC
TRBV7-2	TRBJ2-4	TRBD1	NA	CASNQGQNIQYF	TGTGCCAGCAACCAGGGACAGAACATTCAGTACTTC
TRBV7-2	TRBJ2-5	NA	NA	CASSLLAAREETQYF	TGTGCCAGCAGCTTATTAGCGGCCAGGGAGGAGACCCAGTACTTC
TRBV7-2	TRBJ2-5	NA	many	CASSPTGPQETQYF	TGTGCCAGCAGCCCCACGGGGCCTCAAGAGACCCAGTACTTC
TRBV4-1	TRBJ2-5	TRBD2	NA	CASSQGGREETQYF	TGCGCCAGCAGCCAAGGTGGGAGGGAAGAGACCCAGTACTTC
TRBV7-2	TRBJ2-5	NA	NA	CASSTVLTPQETQYF	TGTGCCAGCAGCACCGTACTAACCCCTCAAGAGACCCAGTACTTC
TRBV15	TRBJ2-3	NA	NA	CATSRSSPGAADTQYF	TGTGCCACCAGCAGATCCTCACCGGGGGCGGCAGATACGCAGTATTTT
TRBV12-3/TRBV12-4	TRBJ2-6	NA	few	CASSLARSGANVLTF	TGTGCCAGCAGTTTAGCTCGCTCTGGGGCCAACGTCCTGACTTTC